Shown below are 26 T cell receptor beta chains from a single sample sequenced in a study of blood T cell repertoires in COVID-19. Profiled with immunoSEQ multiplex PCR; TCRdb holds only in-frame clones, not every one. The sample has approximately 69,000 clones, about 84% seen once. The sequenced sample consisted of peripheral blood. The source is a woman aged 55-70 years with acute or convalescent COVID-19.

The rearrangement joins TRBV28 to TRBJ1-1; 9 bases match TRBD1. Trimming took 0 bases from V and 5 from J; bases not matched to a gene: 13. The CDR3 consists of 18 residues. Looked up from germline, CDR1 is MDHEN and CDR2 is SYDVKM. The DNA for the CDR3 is TGTGCCAGCAGTTTATGGGGGCGGACAGGGGCCAGAAGGACTGAAGCTTTCTTT. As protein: CASSLWGRTGARRTEAFF.

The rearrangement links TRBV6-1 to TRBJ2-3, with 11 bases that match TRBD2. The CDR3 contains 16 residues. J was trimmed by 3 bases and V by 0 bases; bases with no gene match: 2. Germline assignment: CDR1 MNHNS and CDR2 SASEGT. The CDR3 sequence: CASSEARLAGTDTQYF. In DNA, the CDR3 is TGTGCCAGCAGTGAAGCGCGACTAGCGGGGACAGATACGCAGTATTTT.

The CDR3 region has the DNA TGCGCCAGCAGCTTGGCAGACCGGGACAGGGGGTGGGACACTGAAGCTTTCTTT. This encodes CASSLADRDRGWDTEAFF. The chain uses TRBV5-1 and TRBJ1-1; 11 bases are a match to TRBD1. Trimming cost V 0 bases and J 3 bases; bases outside gene matches: 10. The germline gives CDR1 SGHRS, CDR2 YFSETQ. The CDR3 is made up of 18 amino acids.

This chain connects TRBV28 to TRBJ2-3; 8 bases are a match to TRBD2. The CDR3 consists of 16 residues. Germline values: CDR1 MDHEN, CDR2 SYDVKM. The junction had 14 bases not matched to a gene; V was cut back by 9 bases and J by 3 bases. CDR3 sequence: CAREGGGPLSTDTQYF. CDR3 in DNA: TGTGCCAGAGAGGGCGGGGGGCCCCTCTCTACAGATACGCAGTATTTT.

The CDR3 spells CASSRTSGKYNEQFF. CDR3 in DNA: TGTGCCAGCAGCAGAACTAGCGGGAAATACAATGAGCAGTTCTTC. This sequence joins TRBV11-1 and TRBJ2-1; 10 bases line up with TRBD2. V shed 5 bases, J shed 4 bases, and the junction held 5 bases outside the gene matches. There are 15 residues in the CDR3. Germline V lookup: CDR1 SGHAT, CDR2 FQDESV (reference sequence).

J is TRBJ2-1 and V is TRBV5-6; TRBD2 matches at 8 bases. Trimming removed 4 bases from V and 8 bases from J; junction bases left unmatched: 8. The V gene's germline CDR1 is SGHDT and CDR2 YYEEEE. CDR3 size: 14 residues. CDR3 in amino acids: CASSPGTRTHEQFF. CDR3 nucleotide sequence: TGTGCCAGCAGCCCCGGGACTAGGACCCATGAGCAGTTCTTC. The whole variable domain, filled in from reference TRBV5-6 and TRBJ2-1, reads DAGVTQSPTHLIKTRGQQVTLRCSPKSGHDTVSWYQQALGQGPQFIFQYYEEEERQRGNFPDRFSGHQFPNYSSELNVNALLLGDSALYLCASSPGTRTHEQFFGPGTRLTVL.

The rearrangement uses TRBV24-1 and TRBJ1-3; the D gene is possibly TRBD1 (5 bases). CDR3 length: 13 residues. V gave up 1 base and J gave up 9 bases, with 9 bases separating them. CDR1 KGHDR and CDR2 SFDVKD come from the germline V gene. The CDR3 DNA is TGTGCCACCAGTGATTTTACAGGTTCCACCATATATTTT. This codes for CATSDFTGSTIYF.

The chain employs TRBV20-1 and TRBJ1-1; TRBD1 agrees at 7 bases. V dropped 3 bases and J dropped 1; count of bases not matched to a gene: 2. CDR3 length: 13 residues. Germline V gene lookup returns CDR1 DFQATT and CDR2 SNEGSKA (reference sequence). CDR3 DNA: TGCAGTGCTAGTTGGGACAGGAACACTGAAGCTTTCTTT. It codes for CSASWDRNTEAFF.

CDR3 protein: CASSGAGRGPNQPQHF. CDR3 coding DNA: TGTGCCAGTAGTGGCGCGGGGAGGGGCCCGAATCAGCCCCAGCATTTT. The V gene is TRBV19, the J gene TRBJ1-5, with D perhaps TRBD1 (5 bases). CDR3 size: 16 residues. In germline, CDR1 is LNHDA, CDR2 SQIVND (reference sequence). Between the trimmed V and J ends, which lost 5 bases and 4 bases, there was a span of 18 bases.

This CDR3 reads CASSPRGQGATGPQHF. The CDR3 DNA follows: TGTGCCAGCTCACCAAGGGGACAGGGAGCCACGGGGCCCCAGCATTTT. The chain joins TRBV18 to TRBJ1-5; 9 nucleotides line up with TRBD1. Trimming took 2 bases from V and 9 from J; bases not matched to a gene: 11. The CDR3 contains 16 residues. Per the germline V gene, CDR1 is KGHSH and CDR2 is LQKENI.

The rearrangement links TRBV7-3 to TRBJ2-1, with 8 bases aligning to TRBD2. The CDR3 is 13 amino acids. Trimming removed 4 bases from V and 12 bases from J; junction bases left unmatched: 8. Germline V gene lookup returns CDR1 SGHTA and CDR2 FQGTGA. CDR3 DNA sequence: TGTGCCAGCAGCTCCACCCCCGGACTAGCGCAGTTCTTC. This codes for CASSSTPGLAQFF.

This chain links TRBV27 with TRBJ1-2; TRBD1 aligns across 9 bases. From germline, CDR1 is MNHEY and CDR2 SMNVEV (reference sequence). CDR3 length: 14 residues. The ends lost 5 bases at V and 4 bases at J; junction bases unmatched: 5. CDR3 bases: TGTGCCAGCAGTACAGGGGGCTGGGGCTATGGCTACACCTTC. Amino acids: CASSTGGWGYGYTF.

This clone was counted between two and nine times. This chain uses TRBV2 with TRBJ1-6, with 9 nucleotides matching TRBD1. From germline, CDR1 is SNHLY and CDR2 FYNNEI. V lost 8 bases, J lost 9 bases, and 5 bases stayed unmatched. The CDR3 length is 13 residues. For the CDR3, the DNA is TGTGCCAGCCATGGACAGGGGACTTCACCCCTCCACTTT. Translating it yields CASHGQGTSPLHF.

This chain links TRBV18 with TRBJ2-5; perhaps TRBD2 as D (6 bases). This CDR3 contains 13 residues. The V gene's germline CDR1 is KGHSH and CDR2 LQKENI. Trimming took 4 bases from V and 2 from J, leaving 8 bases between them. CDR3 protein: CASSQGLQETQYF. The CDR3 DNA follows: TGTGCCAGCTCACAGGGACTTCAAGAGACCCAGTACTTC.

The CDR3 DNA reads as TGTGCCAGCAGCCAAGCCAGGGGGCCCTATGGCTACACCTTC. Translation gives CASSQARGPYGYTF. J is TRBJ1-2 and V is TRBV14; 8 positions match TRBD1. CDR1 and CDR2 (germline): SGHDN, FVKESK. The junction had 2 bases not matched to a gene; V was cut back by 1 base and J by 4 bases. The CDR3 loop spans 14 amino acids. The variable domain in full, completed from reference TRBV14 and TRBJ1-2, reads EAGVTQFPSHSVIEKGQTVTLRCDPISGHDNLYWYRRVMGKEIKFLLHFVKESKQDESGMPNNRFLAERTGGTYSTLKVQPAELEDSGVYFCASSQARGPYGYTFGSGTRLTVV.

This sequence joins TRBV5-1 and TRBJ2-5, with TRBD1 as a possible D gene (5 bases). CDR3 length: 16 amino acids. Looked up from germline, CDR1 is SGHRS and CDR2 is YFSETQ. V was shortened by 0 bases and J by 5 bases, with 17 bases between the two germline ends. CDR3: CASSLATVAQWETQYF. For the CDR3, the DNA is TGCGCCAGCAGCTTGGCGACAGTGGCCCAGTGGGAGACCCAGTACTTC.

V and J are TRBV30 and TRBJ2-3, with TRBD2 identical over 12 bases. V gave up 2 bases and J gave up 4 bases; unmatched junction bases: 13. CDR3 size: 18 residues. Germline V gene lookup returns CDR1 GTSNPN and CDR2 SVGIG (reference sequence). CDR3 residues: CAWSFRRTSGKGADTQYF. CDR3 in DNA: TGTGCCTGGAGTTTCCGCCGGACTAGCGGGAAGGGGGCAGATACGCAGTATTTT. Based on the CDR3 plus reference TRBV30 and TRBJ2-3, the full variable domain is SQTIHQWPATLVQPVGSPLSLECTVEGTSNPNLYWYRQAAGRGLQLLFYSVGIGQISSEVPQNLSASRPQDRQFILSSKKLLLSDSGFYLCAWSFRRTSGKGADTQYFGPGTRLTVL.

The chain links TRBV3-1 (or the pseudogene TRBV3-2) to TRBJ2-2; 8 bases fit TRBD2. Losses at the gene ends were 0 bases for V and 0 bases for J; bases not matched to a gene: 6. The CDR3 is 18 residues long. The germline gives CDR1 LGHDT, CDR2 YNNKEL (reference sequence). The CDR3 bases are TGTGCCAGCAGCCAAGATCTCTTCGGGAGGGCGAACACCGGGGAGCTGTTTTTT. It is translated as CASSQDLFGRANTGELFF.

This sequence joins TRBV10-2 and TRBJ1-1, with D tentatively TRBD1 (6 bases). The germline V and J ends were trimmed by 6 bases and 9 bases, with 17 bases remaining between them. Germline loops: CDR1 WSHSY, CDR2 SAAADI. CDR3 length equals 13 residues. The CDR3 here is CASRQGLQHQAFF. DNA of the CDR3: TGCGCCAGCAGACAGGGCTTGCAACACCAAGCTTTCTTT.

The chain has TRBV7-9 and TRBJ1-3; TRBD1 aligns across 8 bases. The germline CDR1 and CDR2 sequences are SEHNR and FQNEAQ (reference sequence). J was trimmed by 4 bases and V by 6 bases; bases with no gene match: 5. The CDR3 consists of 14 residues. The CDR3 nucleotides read TGTGCCAGCAGTTGGACAGGGTGGGGAAACACCATATATTTT. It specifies CASSWTGWGNTIYF.

The CDR3 spells CASNRAGGTLAKNIQYF. Written as DNA, the CDR3 is TGTGCCAGCAATCGAGCGGGGGGGACCCTAGCCAAAAACATTCAGTACTTC. The V and J genes are TRBV2 and TRBJ2-4, with 10 bases aligning to TRBD2. The CDR3 runs to 17 residues. V was clipped by 7 bases and J by 0 bases; unmatched bases: 9. In germline, CDR1 is SNHLY, CDR2 FYNNEI.

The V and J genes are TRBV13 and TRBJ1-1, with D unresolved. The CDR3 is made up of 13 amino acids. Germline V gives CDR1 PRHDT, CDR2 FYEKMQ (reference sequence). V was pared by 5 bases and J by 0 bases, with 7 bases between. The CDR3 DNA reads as TGTGCCAGCAGCGCGGGAGTGAACACTGAAGCTTTCTTT. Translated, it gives CASSAGVNTEAFF.

Here the CDR3 reads CATSDSGGAEAFF. DNA of the CDR3: TGTGCCACCAGTGATTCTGGGGGGGCGGAAGCTTTCTTT. The V and J genes are TRBV24-1 and TRBJ1-1, with D perhaps matching TRBD1 (6 bases). Deletions cut 2 bases from V and 8 bases from J, with 11 bases between. Germline values: CDR1 KGHDR, CDR2 SFDVKD. This CDR3 is built from 13 residues.

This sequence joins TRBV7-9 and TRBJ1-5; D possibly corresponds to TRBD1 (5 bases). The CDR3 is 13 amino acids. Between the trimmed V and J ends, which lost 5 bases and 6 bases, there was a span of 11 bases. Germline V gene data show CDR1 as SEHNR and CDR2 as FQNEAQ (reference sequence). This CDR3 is CASSAGQGQPQHF. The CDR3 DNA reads TGTGCCAGCAGCGCCGGACAAGGTCAGCCCCAGCATTTT.

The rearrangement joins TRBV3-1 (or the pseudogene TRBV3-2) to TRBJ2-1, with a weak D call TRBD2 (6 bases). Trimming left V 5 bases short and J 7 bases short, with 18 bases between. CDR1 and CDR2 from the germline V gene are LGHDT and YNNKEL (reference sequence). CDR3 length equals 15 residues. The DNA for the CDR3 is TGTGCCAGCAGCTCAGCCCGACTAGGTGGGAATGAGCAGTTCTTC. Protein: CASSSARLGGNEQFF.

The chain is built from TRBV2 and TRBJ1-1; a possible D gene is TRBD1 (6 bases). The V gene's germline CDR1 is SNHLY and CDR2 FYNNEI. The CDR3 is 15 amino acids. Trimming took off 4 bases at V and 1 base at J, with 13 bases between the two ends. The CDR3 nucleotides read TGTGCCAGCAGTGCGACAGGATCCGGGAACACTGAAGCTTTCTTT. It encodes CASSATGSGNTEAFF.